This T cell receptor beta chain was profiled in a study of CD8+ T cells in alopecia areata (dated 2018 in TCRdb). For the wider study: The treated patients took part in an open-label pilot trial in which moderate-to-severe alopecia areata was treated with oral tofacitinib at 5 to 10 mg twice daily. Patients stayed on tofacitinib for 6 to 18 months and then had 6 months of follow-up off drug so that delayed response and recurrence could be assessed. High-throughput TCRbeta sequencing was used to examine T cell clonal expansion in alopecia areata in both the C3H/HeJ mouse model and human patients. Scalp tissue and sorted CD4+ and CD8+ peripheral blood T cells from patchy and totalis/universalis alopecia areata patients and from healthy controls were covered by human TCRbeta sequencing. Biopsies were taken from tofacitinib-treated patients at baseline and at 4 and 24 weeks of treatment, and a later scalp biopsy was taken in several of the tofacitinib-treated patients. Scalp clonality was compared across normal scalp (n=4), patchy alopecia areata scalp (n=8), and alopecia totalis/universalis scalp (n=8). The RNA source kit depended on sample type: the PAXgene miRNA kit for fixed scalp, the miRNeasy kit for PBMCs, and the RNeasy kit for mouse skin. Amplification of TCRbeta CDR3 regions was done by immunoSEQ multiplex PCR using 35 Vbeta forward primers and 13 Jbeta reverse primers.

As regards this clone: No antigen is known for it. No qualities accompany the bases; no much larger clone lies one base away.

Libraries were built with the immunoSEQ multiplex PCR assay. RNA was extracted from all samples and reverse transcribed into cDNA, which served as template for TCR sequencing. First-strand cDNA was synthesized with SuperScript III using a 2:1 mix of oligo-dT and random hexamers. A synthetic immune receptor repertoire was used to assess amplification bias, and residual bias was removed computationally. The authors processed their data as follows. Raw reads were preprocessed for error removal, and CDR3 was defined according to IMGT conventions as running from the conserved cysteine to phenylalanine. Clonality was computed by normalizing Shannon entropy by log2 of the number of productive unique TCRs and subtracting the result from 1. CD4 or CD8 identity of scalp clones was inferred by cross-referencing scalp TCRbeta sequences with sorted blood CD4 and CD8 repertoires. TCRdb's version of the immuneACCESS table is confined to in-frame rearrangements and falls short of the full clone set. An unresolved V gene accounts for under half of the shortfall where checked; the remainder is of unknown origin. The V and J calls and clone size come from that table; D and trimming were worked out from the DNA. Recorded for this sample are about 200,000 clones; around 62% of them occurred a single time. 0.45% of the sample belongs to the ten largest clones.

V lost 3 bases and J lost 8 bases, and the count of bases not matched to a germline gene is 9. The germline V gene (reference sequence) gives CDR1 as GTSNPN and CDR2 as SVGIG. From the cysteine through the phenylalanine, the CDR3 covers 15 amino acids. The retained sequence is limited to the CDR3, 45 bases, with the frame set at the first base. The paper as a whole reports these results and caveats: Higher clonality and more expanded CD8+ clones were observed in lesional scalp than in normal scalp, particularly in alopecia totalis/universalis, a finding suggestive of antigenic drive. Unlike mouse skin, which is dominated by gammadelta T cells, normal human skin has resident alphabeta T cells that are also sequenced, and this complicates analysis of the scalp TCR repertoire. Compared with mice, TCR sequences shared between patients were less clear, possibly partly because of HLA diversity across the patient population.

The time point label corresponds to: baseline before oral tofacitinib. Lesional scalp punch biopsies and peripheral blood were obtained from alopecia areata patients. PBMCs were isolated by density centrifugation and stained for CD3, CD4 and CD8, and CD4+ and CD8+ T cells were sorted on a FACSAria. This sequence uses TRBV30 and TRBJ2-1; TRBD1 aligns with 11 central bases. The sequence was collected from a human donor with alopecia areata. The sample was CD4+ T cells sorted from blood, taken at week 0. The CDR3 in this case is CAWRVGQGAIDEQFF. The sequenced DNA is TGTGCCTGGAGGGTCGGACAGGGGGCTATAGATGAGCAGTTCTTC.